The sequence of this T cell receptor beta chain was determined in a study of follicular helper T cells after annual influenza vaccination. CDR3 length equals 18 residues. CDR1 MDHEN and CDR2 SYDVKM come from the germline V gene. Germline trimming cut 2 bases from V and 2 bases from J; bases unmatched to any gene: 9. Specified time point: 2014-2015 season, pre-vaccination. TCRdb's copy holds only in-frame clones and misses some; the assay was immunoSEQ multiplex PCR. Among roughly 1,100 clones, around three quarters were seen once, and the ten largest hold more than 2%. This clone has only one observation.

Source: CXCR5+ CD38+ circulating T follicular helper cells from blood, taken on the day of influenza vaccination. Indicated subset: circulating Tfh, non-naive CD4+CXCR5+PD-1+ (ICOS+CD38+ or ICOS-CD38-). The receptor comes from an adult who received the influenza vaccine. The chain employs TRBV28 and TRBJ2-3; TRBD2 agrees at 11 bases. In DNA form, the CDR3 reads TGTGCCAGCAGTTTAGCCGGACTAGCGGGCAGTGACACAGATACGCAGTATTTT. Its protein product is CASSLAGLAGSDTDTQYF.